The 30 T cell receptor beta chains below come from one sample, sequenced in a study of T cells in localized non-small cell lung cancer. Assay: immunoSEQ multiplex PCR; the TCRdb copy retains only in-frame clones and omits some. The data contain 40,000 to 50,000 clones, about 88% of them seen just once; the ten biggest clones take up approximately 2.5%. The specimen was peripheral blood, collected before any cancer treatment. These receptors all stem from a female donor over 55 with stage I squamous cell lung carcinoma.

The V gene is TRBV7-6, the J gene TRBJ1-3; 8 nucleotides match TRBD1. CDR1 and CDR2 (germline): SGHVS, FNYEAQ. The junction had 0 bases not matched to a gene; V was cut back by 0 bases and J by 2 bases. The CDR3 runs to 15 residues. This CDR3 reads CASSLAQGAGNTIYF. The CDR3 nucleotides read TGTGCCAGCAGCTTAGCACAGGGGGCTGGAAACACCATATATTTT. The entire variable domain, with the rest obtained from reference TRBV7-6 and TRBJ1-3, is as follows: GAGVSQSPRYKVTKRGQDVALRCDPISGHVSLYWYRQALGQGPEFLTYFNYEAQQDKSGLPNDRFSAERPEGSISTLTIQRTEQRDSAMYRCASSLAQGAGNTIYFGEGSWLTVV.

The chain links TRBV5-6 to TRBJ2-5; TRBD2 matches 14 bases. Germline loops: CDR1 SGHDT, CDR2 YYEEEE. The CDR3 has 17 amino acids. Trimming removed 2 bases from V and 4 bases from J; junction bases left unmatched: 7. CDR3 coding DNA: TGTGCCAGCAGCTTACCCGGGACTAGCGGGGGACTAGAGACCCAGTACTTC. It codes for CASSLPGTSGGLETQYF.

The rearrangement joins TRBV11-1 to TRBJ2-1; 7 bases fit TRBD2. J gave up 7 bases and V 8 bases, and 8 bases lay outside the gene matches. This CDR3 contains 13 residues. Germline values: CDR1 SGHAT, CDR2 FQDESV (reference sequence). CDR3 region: CASEGGSGNEQFF. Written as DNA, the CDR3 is TGTGCCAGCGAGGGCGGGAGTGGGAATGAGCAGTTCTTC.

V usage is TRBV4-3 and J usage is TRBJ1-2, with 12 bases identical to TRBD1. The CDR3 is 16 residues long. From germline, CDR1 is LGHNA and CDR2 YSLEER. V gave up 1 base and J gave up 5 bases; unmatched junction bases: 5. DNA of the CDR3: TGCGCCAGCAGCCAAGCCGGGACAGGGGGCGCATATGGCTACACCTTC. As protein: CASSQAGTGGAYGYTF.

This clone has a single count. The CDR3 DNA sequence: TGTGCCAGCAGCTACCTCGGGTCCCAGTACTTC. Its protein product is CASSYLGSQYF. This chain links TRBV7-2 with TRBJ2-5; no clear D. The CDR3 has 11 amino acids. V was shortened by 4 bases and J by 9 bases, with 9 bases between the two germline ends. Per germline, CDR1 SGHTA and CDR2 FQGNSA. The variable domain in full, completed from reference TRBV7-2 and TRBJ2-5, reads GAGVSQSPSNKVTEKGKDVELRCDPISGHTALYWYRQSLGQGLEFLIYFQGNSAPDKSGLPSDRFSAERTGGSVSTLTIQRTQQEDSAVYLCASSYLGSQYFGPGTRLLVL.

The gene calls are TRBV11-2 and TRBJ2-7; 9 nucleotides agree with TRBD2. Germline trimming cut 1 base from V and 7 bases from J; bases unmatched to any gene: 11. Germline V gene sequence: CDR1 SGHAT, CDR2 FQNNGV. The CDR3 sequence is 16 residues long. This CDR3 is CASSLGGSGSIREQYF. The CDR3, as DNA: TGTGCCAGCAGCTTAGGGGGTAGCGGGAGTATTAGGGAGCAGTACTTC.

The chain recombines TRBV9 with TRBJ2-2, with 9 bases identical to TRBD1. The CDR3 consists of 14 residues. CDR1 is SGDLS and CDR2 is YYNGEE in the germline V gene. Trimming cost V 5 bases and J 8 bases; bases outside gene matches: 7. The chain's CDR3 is CASRPGQGRGELFF. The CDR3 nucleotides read TGTGCCAGCAGACCTGGACAGGGGAGAGGGGAGCTGTTTTTT. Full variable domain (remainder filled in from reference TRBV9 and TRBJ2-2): DSGVTQTPKHLITATGQRVTLRCSPRSGDLSVYWYQQSLDQGLQFLIQYYNGEERAKGNILERFSAQQFPDLHSELNLSSLELGDSALYFCASRPGQGRGELFFGEGSRLTVL.

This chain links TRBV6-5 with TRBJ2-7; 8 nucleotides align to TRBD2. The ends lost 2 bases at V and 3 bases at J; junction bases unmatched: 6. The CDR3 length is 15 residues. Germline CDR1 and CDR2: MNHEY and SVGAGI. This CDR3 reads CASSYGGLGFYEQYF. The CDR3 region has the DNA TGTGCCAGCAGTTACGGGGGACTAGGATTCTACGAGCAGTACTTC.

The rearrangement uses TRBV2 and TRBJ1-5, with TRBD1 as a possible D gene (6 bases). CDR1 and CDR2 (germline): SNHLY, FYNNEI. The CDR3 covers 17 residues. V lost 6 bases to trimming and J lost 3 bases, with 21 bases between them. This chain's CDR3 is CASSEYATGTSNQPQHF. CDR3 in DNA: TGTGCCAGCAGCGAATATGCGACCGGGACATCCAATCAGCCCCAGCATTTT.

CDR3: CASSLVGGYEQYF. The CDR3 region has the DNA TGTGCCAGCAGCTTAGTAGGCGGCTACGAGCAGTACTTC. The chain recombines TRBV11-2 with TRBJ2-7; D not certain. This CDR3 has 13 amino acids. CDR1 SGHAT and CDR2 FQNNGV come from the germline V gene. V lost 1 base to trimming and J lost 3 bases, with 7 bases between them. The variable domain in full, completed from reference TRBV11-2 and TRBJ2-7, reads EAGVAQSPRYKIIEKRQSVAFWCNPISGHATLYWYQQILGQGPKLLIQFQNNGVVDDSQLPKDRFSAERLKGVDSTLKIQPAKLEDSAVYLCASSLVGGYEQYFGPGTRLTVT.

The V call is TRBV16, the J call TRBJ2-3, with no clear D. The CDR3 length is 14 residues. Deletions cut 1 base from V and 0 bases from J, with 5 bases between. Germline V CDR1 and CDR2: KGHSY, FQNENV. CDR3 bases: TGTGCCAGCAGCCAATTATCCAGCACAGATACGCAGTATTTT. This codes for CASSQLSSTDTQYF.

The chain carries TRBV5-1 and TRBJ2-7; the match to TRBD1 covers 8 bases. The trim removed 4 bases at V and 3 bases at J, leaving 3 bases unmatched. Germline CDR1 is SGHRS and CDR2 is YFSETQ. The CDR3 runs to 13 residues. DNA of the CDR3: TGCGCCAGCAGCGGCGGGACAGGCTACGAGCAGTACTTC. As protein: CASSGGTGYEQYF.

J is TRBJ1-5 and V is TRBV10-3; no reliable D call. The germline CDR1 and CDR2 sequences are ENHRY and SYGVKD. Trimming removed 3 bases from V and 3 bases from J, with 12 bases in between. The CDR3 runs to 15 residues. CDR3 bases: TGTGCCATCAGTGACCGCGACGGGCTCAATCAGCCCCAGCATTTT. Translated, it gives CAISDRDGLNQPQHF.

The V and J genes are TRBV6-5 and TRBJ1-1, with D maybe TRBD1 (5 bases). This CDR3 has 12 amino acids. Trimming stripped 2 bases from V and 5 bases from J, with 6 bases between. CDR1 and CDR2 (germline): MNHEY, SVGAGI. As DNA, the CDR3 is TGTGCCAGCAGTTACGAGGGGACTGAAGCTTTCTTT. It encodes CASSYEGTEAFF.

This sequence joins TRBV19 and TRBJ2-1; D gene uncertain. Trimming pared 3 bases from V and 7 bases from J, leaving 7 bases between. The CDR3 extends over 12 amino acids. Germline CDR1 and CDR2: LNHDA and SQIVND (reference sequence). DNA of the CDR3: TGTGCCAGTAGTATGGATTGGAATGAGCAGTTCTTC. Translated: CASSMDWNEQFF.

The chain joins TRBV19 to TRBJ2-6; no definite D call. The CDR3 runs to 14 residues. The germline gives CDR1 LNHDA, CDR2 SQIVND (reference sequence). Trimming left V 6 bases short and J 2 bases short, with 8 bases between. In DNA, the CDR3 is TGTGCCAGTAGATTTGACACTGGGGCCAACGTCCTGACTTTC. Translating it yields CASRFDTGANVLTF. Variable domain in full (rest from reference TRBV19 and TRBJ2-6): DGGITQSPKYLFRKEGQNVTLSCEQNLNHDAMYWYRQDPGQGLRLIYYSQIVNDFQKGDIAEGYSVSREKKESFPLTVTSAQKNPTAFYLCASRFDTGANVLTFGAGSRLTVL.

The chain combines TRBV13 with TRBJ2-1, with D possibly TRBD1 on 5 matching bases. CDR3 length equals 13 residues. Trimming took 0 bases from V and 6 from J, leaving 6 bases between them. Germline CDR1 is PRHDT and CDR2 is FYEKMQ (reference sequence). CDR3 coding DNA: TGTGCCAGCAGCTTAGGAGGGGTCAATGAGCAGTTCTTC. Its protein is CASSLGGVNEQFF. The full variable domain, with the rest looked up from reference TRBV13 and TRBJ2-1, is AAGVIQSPRHLIKEKRETATLKCYPIPRHDTVYWYQQGPGQDPQFLISFYEKMQSDKGSIPDRFSAQQFSDYHSELNMSSLELGDSALYFCASSLGGVNEQFFGPGTRLTVL.

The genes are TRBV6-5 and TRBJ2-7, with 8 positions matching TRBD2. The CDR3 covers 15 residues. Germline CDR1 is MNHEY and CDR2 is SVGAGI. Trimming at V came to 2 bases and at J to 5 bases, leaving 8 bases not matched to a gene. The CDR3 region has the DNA TGTGCCAGCAGTTACCCCCGGGGGGGGCGGGACGAGCAGTACTTC. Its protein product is CASSYPRGGRDEQYF.

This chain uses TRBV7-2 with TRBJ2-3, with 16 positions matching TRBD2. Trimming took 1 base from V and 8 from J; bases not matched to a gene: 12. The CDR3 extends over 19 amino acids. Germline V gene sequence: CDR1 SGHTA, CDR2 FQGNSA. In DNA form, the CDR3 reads TGTGCCAGCAGCTTAGTCTTGCGGGGGGGACTAGCGGGAGGGTTTACGCAGTATTTT. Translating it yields CASSLVLRGGLAGGFTQYF.

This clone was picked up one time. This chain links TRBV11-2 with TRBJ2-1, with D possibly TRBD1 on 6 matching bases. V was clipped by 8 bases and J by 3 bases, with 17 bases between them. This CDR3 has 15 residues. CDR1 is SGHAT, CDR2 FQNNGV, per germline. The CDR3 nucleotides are TGTGCCAGCCGTACGACAGGTGGCCGCTACAATGAGCAGTTCTTC. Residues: CASRTTGGRYNEQFF.

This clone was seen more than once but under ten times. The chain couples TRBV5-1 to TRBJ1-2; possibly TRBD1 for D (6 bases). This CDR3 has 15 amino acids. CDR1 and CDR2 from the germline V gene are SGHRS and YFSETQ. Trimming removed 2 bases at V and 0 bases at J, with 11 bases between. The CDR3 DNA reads TGCGCCAGCAGCTTAGGTGGACAGACTAACTATGGCTACACCTTC. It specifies CASSLGGQTNYGYTF.

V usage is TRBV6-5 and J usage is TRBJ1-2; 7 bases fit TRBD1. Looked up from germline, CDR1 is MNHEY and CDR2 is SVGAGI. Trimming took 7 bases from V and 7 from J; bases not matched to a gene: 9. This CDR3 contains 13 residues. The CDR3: CASNLRSGGGYTF. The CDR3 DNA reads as TGTGCCAGCAATTTACGTTCAGGGGGTGGCTACACCTTC.

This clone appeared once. CDR3 amino acids: CASTLGLAGVQEQFF. The CDR3 DNA reads as TGTGCCAGCACCCTAGGGCTAGCGGGAGTCCAGGAGCAGTTCTTC. The V gene is TRBV7-8, the J gene TRBJ2-1, with 10 bases that match TRBD2. The trim removed 7 bases at V and 10 bases at J, leaving 13 bases unmatched. The CDR3 has 15 amino acids. CDR1 is SGHVS and CDR2 is FQNEAQ in the germline V gene.

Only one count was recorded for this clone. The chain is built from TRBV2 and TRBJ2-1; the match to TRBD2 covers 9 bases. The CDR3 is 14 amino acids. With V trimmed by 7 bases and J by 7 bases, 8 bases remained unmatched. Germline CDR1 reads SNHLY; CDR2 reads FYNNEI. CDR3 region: CASTGGRAWNEQFF. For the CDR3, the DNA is TGTGCCAGCACTGGCGGGAGGGCCTGGAATGAGCAGTTCTTC.

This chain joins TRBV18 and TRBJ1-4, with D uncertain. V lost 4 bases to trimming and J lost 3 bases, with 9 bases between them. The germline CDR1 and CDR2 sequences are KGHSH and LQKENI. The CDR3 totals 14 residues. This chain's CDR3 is CASSLSGANEKLFF. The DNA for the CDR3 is TGTGCCAGCTCACTTAGCGGGGCTAATGAAAAACTGTTTTTT.

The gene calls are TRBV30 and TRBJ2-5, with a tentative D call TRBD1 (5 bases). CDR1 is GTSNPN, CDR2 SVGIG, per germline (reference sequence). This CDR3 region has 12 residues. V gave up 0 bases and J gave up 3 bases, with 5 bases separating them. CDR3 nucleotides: TGTGCCTGGAGTGTAGGGGAAGAGACCCAGTACTTC. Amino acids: CAWSVGEETQYF.

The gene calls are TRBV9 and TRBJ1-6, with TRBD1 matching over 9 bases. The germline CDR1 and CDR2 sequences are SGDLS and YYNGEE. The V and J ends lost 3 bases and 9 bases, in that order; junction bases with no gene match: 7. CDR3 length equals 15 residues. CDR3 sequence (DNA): TGTGCCAGCAGCGCCACCGGGACAGGGTCTTCACCCCTCCACTTT. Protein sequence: CASSATGTGSSPLHF.

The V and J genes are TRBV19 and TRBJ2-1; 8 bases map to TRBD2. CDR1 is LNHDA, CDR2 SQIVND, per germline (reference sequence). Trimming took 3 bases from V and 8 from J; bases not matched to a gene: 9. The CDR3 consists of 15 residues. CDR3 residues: CASSILGLVQDEQFF. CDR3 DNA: TGTGCCAGTAGTATTTTGGGACTAGTACAGGATGAGCAGTTCTTC. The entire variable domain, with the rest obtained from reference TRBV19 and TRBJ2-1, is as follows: DGGITQSPKYLFRKEGQNVTLSCEQNLNHDAMYWYRQDPGQGLRLIYYSQIVNDFQKGDIAEGYSVSREKKESFPLTVTSAQKNPTAFYLCASSILGLVQDEQFFGPGTRLTVL.

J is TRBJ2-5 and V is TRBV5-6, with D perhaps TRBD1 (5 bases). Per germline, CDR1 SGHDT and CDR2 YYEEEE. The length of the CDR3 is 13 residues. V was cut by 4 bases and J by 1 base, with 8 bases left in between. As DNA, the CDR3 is TGTGCCAGCAGCCTTGACAGCCAAGAGACCCAGTACTTC. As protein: CASSLDSQETQYF.

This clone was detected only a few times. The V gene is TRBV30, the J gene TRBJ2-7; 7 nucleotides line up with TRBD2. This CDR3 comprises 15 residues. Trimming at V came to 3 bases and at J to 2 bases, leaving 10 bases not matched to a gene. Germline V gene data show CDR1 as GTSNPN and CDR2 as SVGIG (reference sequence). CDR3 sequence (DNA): TGTGCCTGGAGCCTGACGGGACTACCAGCCTACGAGCAGTACTTC. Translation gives CAWSLTGLPAYEQYF. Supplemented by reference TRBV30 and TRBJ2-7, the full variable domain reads SQTIHQWPATLVQPVGSPLSLECTVEGTSNPNLYWYRQAAGRGLQLLFYSVGIGQISSEVPQNLSASRPQDRQFILSSKKLLLSDSGFYLCAWSLTGLPAYEQYFGPGTRLTVT.